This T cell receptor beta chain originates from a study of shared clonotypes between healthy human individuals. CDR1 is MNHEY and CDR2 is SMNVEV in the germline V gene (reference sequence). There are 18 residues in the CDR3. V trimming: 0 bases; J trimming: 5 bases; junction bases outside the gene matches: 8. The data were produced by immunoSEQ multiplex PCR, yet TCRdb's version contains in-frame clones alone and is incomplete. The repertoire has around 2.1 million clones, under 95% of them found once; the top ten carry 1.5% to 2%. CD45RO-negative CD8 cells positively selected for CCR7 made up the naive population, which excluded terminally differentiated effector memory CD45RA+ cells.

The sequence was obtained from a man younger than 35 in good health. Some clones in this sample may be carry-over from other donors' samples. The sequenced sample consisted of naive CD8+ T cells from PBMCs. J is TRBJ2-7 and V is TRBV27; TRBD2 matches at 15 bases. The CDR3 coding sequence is TGTGCCAGCAGTTTATCCGGGACTAGCGGGAGGTTAGGGGACGAGCAGTACTTC. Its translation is CASSLSGTSGRLGDEQYF.